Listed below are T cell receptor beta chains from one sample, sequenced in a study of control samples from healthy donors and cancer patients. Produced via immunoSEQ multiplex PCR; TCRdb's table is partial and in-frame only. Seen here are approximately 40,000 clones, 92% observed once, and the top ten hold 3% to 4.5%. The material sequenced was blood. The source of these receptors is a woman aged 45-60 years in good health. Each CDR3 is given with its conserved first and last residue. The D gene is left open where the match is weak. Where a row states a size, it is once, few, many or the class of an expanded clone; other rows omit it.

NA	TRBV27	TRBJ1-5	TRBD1	CASSQPGQGSTDTQHF	TGTGCCAGCAGTCAACCGGGACAGGGGAGCACAGATACGCAGCATTTT
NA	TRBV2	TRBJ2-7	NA	CASARGAGAIDEQYF	TGTGCCAGCGCCCGGGGGGCGGGGGCTATCGACGAGCAGTACTTC
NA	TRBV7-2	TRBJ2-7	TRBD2	CASSRRVAGEPWSTYEQYF	TGTGCCAGCAGCCGGAGGGTAGCGGGGGAGCCCTGGTCGACCTACGAGCAGTACTTC
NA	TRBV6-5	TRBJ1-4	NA	CASSRGRGAGEKLFF	TGTGCCAGCAGTCGGGGACGCGGAGCGGGAGAAAAACTGTTTTTT
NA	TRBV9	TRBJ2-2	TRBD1	CASSVEPRQGTGELFF	TGTGCCAGCAGCGTAGAACCAAGACAGGGGACCGGGGAGCTGTTTTTT
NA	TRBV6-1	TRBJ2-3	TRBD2	CASSEFRNGGVTDTQYF	TGTGCCAGCAGTGAATTTAGAAACGGGGGGGTGACAGATACGCAGTATTTT
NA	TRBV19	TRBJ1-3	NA	CASSLLFAGFGNTIYF	TGTGCCAGTAGTTTACTCTTCGCGGGGTTCGGAAACACCATATATTTT
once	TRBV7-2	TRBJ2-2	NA	CASSRAIPGELFF	TGTGCCAGCAGCCGCGCCATCCCCGGGGAGCTGTTTTTT
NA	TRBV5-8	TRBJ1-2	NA	CASSASPPNYGYTF	TGTGCCAGCAGCGCCTCCCCCCCTAACTATGGCTACACCTTC
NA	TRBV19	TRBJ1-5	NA	CASSNPGLGERGPQHF	TGTGCCAGTAGCAACCCCGGTTTAGGGGAGCGGGGGCCCCAGCATTTT
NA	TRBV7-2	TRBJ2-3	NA	CASSLTPSSTDTQYF	TGTGCCAGCAGCTTAACGCCTAGTTCAACAGATACGCAGTATTTT
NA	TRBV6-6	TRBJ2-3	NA	CASGGDTQYF	TGTGCCAGTGGGGGGGATACGCAGTATTTT
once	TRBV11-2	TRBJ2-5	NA	CASSLAASPLQETQYF	TGTGCCAGCAGCTTAGCGGCTAGCCCGTTGCAAGAGACCCAGTACTTC
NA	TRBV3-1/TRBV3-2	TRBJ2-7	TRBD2	CASSQAGGYEQYF	TGTGCCAGCAGCCAAGCGGGGGGGTACGAGCAGTACTTC
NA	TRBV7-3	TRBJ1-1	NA	CASSLKRATGTTEAFF	TGTGCCAGCAGCTTAAAACGGGCTACAGGGACCACTGAAGCTTTCTTT
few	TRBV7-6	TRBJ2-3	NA	CASSFAGETDTQYF	TGTGCCAGCAGCTTCGCAGGGGAGACAGATACGCAGTATTTT
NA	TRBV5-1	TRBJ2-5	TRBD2	CASSLEGTSGGRETQYF	TGCGCCAGCAGCTTGGAAGGGACTAGCGGGGGGAGAGAGACCCAGTACTTC
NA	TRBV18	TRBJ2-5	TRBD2	CASSPQGLPQETQYF	TGTGCCAGCTCACCCCAGGGACTACCCCAAGAGACCCAGTACTTC
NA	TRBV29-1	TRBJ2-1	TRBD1	CSVETGGYNEQFF	TGCAGCGTTGAAACAGGGGGGTACAATGAGCAGTTCTTC
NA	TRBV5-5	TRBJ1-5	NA	CASSLAGVGNQPQHF	TGTGCCAGCAGCTTAGCAGGGGTTGGCAATCAGCCCCAGCATTTT
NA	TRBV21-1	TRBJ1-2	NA	CASSDDSHNLNYGYTF	TGTGCCAGCAGCGACGACAGCCACAACCTTAACTATGGCTACACCTTC
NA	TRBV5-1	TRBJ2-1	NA	CASSPTGTEYNEQFF	TGCGCCAGCAGCCCCACCGGGACCGAATACAATGAGCAGTTCTTC
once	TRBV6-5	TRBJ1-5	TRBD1	CASRWDRGNQPQHF	TGTGCCAGCAGATGGGACAGAGGCAATCAGCCCCAGCATTTT
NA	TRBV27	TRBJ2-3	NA	CASENRGGSTDTQYF	TGTGCCAGCGAGAACAGGGGGGGGTCCACAGATACGCAGTATTTT
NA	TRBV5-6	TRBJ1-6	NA	CASSSSRDHYNSPLHF	TGTGCCAGCAGCTCATCAAGAGACCACTATAATTCACCCCTCCACTTT
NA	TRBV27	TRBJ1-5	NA	CASSSIGGQPQHF	TGTGCCAGCAGTTCTATCGGGGGTCAGCCCCAGCATTTT
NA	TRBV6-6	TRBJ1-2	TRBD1	CASRTGQGGGYTF	TGTGCCAGCAGAACGGGACAGGGAGGTGGCTACACCTTC
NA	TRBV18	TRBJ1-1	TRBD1	CASSQGQGGSTEAFF	TGTGCCAGCTCACAGGGACAGGGTGGGAGCACTGAAGCTTTCTTT
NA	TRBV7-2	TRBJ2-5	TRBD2	CASSGTSGGRGETQYF	TGTGCCAGCAGCGGGACTAGCGGGGGGCGCGGAGAGACCCAGTACTTC
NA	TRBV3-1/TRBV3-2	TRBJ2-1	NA	CASSQGLARGGTEQFF	TGTGCCAGCAGCCAAGGGTTGGCAAGGGGTGGAACTGAGCAGTTCTTC
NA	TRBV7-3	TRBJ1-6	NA	CASSLAGGKNSPLHF	TGTGCCAGCAGCTTAGCTGGCGGGAAGAATTCACCCCTCCACTTT
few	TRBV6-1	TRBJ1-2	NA	CASSETLTLNYGYTF	TGTGCCAGCAGTGAGACCTTAACTCTTAACTATGGCTACACCTTC
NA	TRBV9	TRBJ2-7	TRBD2	CASSGPSTSGGNYYEQYF	TGTGCCAGCAGCGGACCCAGTACTAGCGGGGGAAACTACTACGAGCAGTACTTC
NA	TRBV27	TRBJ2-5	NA	CASSSAGAGSGTQYF	TGTGCCAGCAGTTCCGCCGGGGCAGGCTCAGGGACCCAGTACTTC
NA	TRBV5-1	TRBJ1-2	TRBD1	CASSLAATGTYGYTF	TGCGCCAGCAGCTTGGCCGCGACAGGGACCTATGGCTACACCTTC